This is a list of T cell receptor beta chains from one sample in a study of T-cell reconstitution after alpha-beta-depleted transplantation in children. TCRdb reanalysed the PCR reads using MiXCR and keeps one entry per CDR3 protein. The sample lists 250,000 or so distinct CDR3 sequences, about 24% occurring once. Sequencing used PBMCs, mostly from graft donor cells, obtained 360 days after TCRalphabeta/CD19-depleted stem cell transplant. Every receptor here comes from a female patient younger than 10 who had a stem cell transplant for congenital amegakaryocytic thrombocytopenia, so the T cells may come from the graft donor. Each CDR3 is given with its conserved first and last residue. The D gene is left open where the match is weak. The listing skips clone size in some rows; elsewhere it reads once, few, many or a size class.

TRBV12-3/TRBV12-4	TRBJ1-1	TRBD1	many	TGTGCCAGCAGTTCACAGGGGCGAACTGAAGCTTTCTTT	CASSSQGRTEAFF
TRBV5-4	TRBJ2-1	TRBD1	few	TGTGCCAGCAGGCCAGGGGGTGACTCCTACAATGAGCAGTTCTTC	CASRPGGDSYNEQFF
TRBV7-7	TRBJ2-1	NA	few	TGTGCCAGCAGCTTAGGCCCCGAAAGCTACAATGAGCAGTTCTTC	CASSLGPESYNEQFF
TRBV20-1	TRBJ2-3	NA	NA	TGCAGTGCGTGGGACCGGGGTTTAGATACGCAGTATTTT	CSAWDRGLDTQYF
TRBV27	TRBJ2-1	NA	NA	TGTGCCAGCAGTACCCGGGACACTAATGAGCAGTTCTTC	CASSTRDTNEQFF
TRBV12-3/TRBV12-4	TRBJ2-3	TRBD1	NA	TGTGCCAGCAGTTTGAGCTGGGTAGACAGGGGCACAGATACGCAGTATTTT	CASSLSWVDRGTDTQYF
TRBV27	TRBJ1-2	TRBD1	few	TGTGCCAGCAGTTTGTCCAGGGGGCTTGGCTACACCTTC	CASSLSRGLGYTF
TRBV6-1	TRBJ2-5	TRBD1	few	TGTGCCAGCAGTGGAAAACAGGGGAAAGAGACCCAGTACTTC	CASSGKQGKETQYF
TRBV5-1	TRBJ2-7	TRBD2	NA	TGCGCCAGCAGCTTTGCCTCCGGGACTACCTCCTACGAGCAGTACTTC	CASSFASGTTSYEQYF
TRBV15	TRBJ1-1	NA	NA	TGTGCCACCAGCAGAGATGTTAACAGGGCGCCCACTGAAGCTTTCTTT	CATSRDVNRAPTEAFF
TRBV18	TRBJ1-1	NA	NA	TGTGCCAGCTCACCATTGGACACTGAAGCTTTCTTT	CASSPLDTEAFF
TRBV20-1	TRBJ1-1	NA	few	TGCAGTGCTAGAGTGGGGGCTGACACTGAAGCTTTCTTT	CSARVGADTEAFF
TRBV29-1	TRBJ1-4	NA	many	TGCAGCGTTGGGACCGCGGCTAATGAAAAACTGTTTTTT	CSVGTAANEKLFF
TRBV4-2	TRBJ1-2	NA	NA	TGTGCCAGCAGCCAAGATCGGACAAGAGTCTATGGCTACACCTTC	CASSQDRTRVYGYTF
TRBV18	TRBJ2-7	NA	few	TGTGCCAGCTCACCCCGAGTTGTGGGGGCCTACGAGCAGTACTTC	CASSPRVVGAYEQYF
TRBV4-3	TRBJ2-1	NA	few	TGCGCCAGCAGCCCGAATGGGGGGCATGAGCAGTTCTTC	CASSPNGGHEQFF
TRBV5-1	TRBJ1-1	NA	few	TGCGCCAGCAGCTCGCAGGGATTGAGGACTGAAGCTTTCTTT	CASSSQGLRTEAFF
TRBV4-3	TRBJ2-7	NA	few	TGCGCCAGCAGCCAAGATGAATGGGGAGAAAATCGGCACGAGCAGTACTTC	CASSQDEWGENRHEQYF
TRBV10-3	TRBJ2-3	NA	few	TGTGCCATCAGTTTGGCGGGACCAGTCACAGATACGCAGTATTTT	CAISLAGPVTDTQYF
TRBV12-3/TRBV12-4	TRBJ2-3	TRBD2	few	TGTGCCAGCAGCCGGACTAGCGGGTTAAGCACAGATACGCAGTATTTT	CASSRTSGLSTDTQYF
TRBV27	TRBJ1-5	NA	NA	TGTGCCAGCAGACCGCTTCAAGGGGTCAATCAGCCCCAGCATTTT	CASRPLQGVNQPQHF
TRBV29-1	TRBJ1-1	NA	NA	TGCAGCGCCGGGACGGACGTTGAACCTTTCTTT	CSAGTDVEPFF
TRBV2	TRBJ2-2	NA	NA	TGTGCCAGCGAAAAGAGGAACGCCGGGGAGCTGTTTTTT	CASEKRNAGELFF
TRBV4-2	TRBJ2-7	NA	many	TGTGCCAGCAGCCAGAGGCATGGCGGGCTTCTATACGAGCAGTACTTC	CASSQRHGGLLYEQYF
TRBV20-1	TRBJ1-2	NA	few	TGCAGTGCTGGGACACGAGCTAACTATGGCTACACCTTC	CSAGTRANYGYTF
TRBV9	TRBJ2-3	NA	NA	TGTGCCAGCAGCGTAGGGGTGTTGGATACGCAGTATTTT	CASSVGVLDTQYF
TRBV27	TRBJ2-1	TRBD1	few	TGTGCCAGCAGGGGATGGGACAGACTTTACAATGAGCAGTTCTTC	CASRGWDRLYNEQFF
TRBV3-1	TRBJ2-1	NA	few	TGTGCCAGCAGCCCCTCACTCGTTAGTGACTACAATGAGCAGTTCTTC	CASSPSLVSDYNEQFF
TRBV7-8	TRBJ2-1	TRBD2	many	TGTGCCAGCAGCTTAGTACTAGCGGGATACAATGAGCAGTTCTTC	CASSLVLAGYNEQFF
TRBV3-1	TRBJ1-1	NA	NA	TGTGCCACCTTAGGGGAGGCTGAAGCTTTCTTT	CATLGEAEAFF
TRBV16	TRBJ2-3	TRBD2	few	TGTGCCAGCAGCCAGTCGGGACTAGCGGGCCTCGATACGCAGTATTTT	CASSQSGLAGLDTQYF
TRBV28	TRBJ2-7	NA	few	TGTGCCAGCAGTTTAGGGCTACCGAAGATAGCCTACGAGCAGTACTTC	CASSLGLPKIAYEQYF
TRBV4-1	TRBJ2-1	TRBD2	once	TGCGCCAGCAGCCAAGAATCGCGGGCGGGAGGGTACAATGAGCAGTTCTTC	CASSQESRAGGYNEQFF
TRBV12-3/TRBV12-4	TRBJ2-3	NA	NA	TGTGCCAGCAGTTTACCGTCTAGCGTGTGGGCAGATACGCAGTATTTT	CASSLPSSVWADTQYF
TRBV6-1	TRBJ1-2	NA	NA	TGTGCCAGCAGGGACAGTCTTGCACTCTATGGCTACACCTTC	CASRDSLALYGYTF
TRBV6-2/TRBV6-3	TRBJ2-5	NA	NA	TGTGCCAGCAGTTTACTTGGCCTAGCCCAAGAGACCCAGTACTTC	CASSLLGLAQETQYF
TRBV7-9	TRBJ2-6	NA	few	TGTGCCAGCAGCTTAGGGGGTGGCTCTGGGGCCAACGTCCTGACTTTC	CASSLGGGSGANVLTF
TRBV21-1	TRBJ1-2	NA	NA	TGTGCCAGCAGCTTACGTGACAGATGTGACTATGGCTACACCTTC	CASSLRDRCDYGYTF
TRBV12-3/TRBV12-4	TRBJ2-2	TRBD2	few	TGTGCCAGCAGTTTGATCGGCGGGGGGGCCCGCGCCGGGGAGCTGTTTTTT	CASSLIGGGARAGELFF
TRBV25-1	TRBJ2-1	NA	NA	TGTGCCAGCAGTGAATTGGGGGGGACAGTGGCCTACAATGAGCAGTTCTTC	CASSELGGTVAYNEQFF
TRBV28	TRBJ1-5	NA	few	TGTGCCAGCAGACCCGACGGACAGAAGAATCAGCCCCAGCATTTT	CASRPDGQKNQPQHF
TRBV12-3/TRBV12-4	TRBJ2-7	TRBD1	NA	TGTGCCAGCAGTTTAGTTTCCGGACAGGGATCAATCGACGAGCAGTACTTC	CASSLVSGQGSIDEQYF
TRBV10-3	TRBJ2-5	NA	few	TGTGCCATCAGTGGTAAGCAGGGCGGAGAAGAGACCCAGTACTTC	CAISGKQGGEETQYF
TRBV20-1	TRBJ2-3	TRBD2	NA	TGCAGTGCTAGAGGGGCTAGCGGGAGCACAGATACGCAGTATTTT	CSARGASGSTDTQYF
TRBV29-1	TRBJ2-5	NA	many	TGCAGCGTTGAACTGGGAAAGACCCAGTACTTC	CSVELGKTQYF
TRBV5-4	TRBJ2-4	NA	NA	TGTGCCAGCAGCTGGAGGGACGGAGGGATTGCGGCCAAAAACATTCAGTACTTC	CASSWRDGGIAAKNIQYF
TRBV4-3	TRBJ2-7	TRBD2	NA	TGCGCCAGCAGCCTGACGGGGCTAGCGGGAGGGGAAGAGCAGTACTTC	CASSLTGLAGGEEQYF
TRBV20-1	TRBJ1-6	TRBD1	few	TGCAGTGCTGCTGACAGGGGCGGAAATTCACCCCTCCACTTT	CSAADRGGNSPLHF
TRBV7-9	TRBJ2-2	TRBD1	few	TGTGCCAGCAGCATAACAGGGGGCACCGGGGAGCTGTTTTTT	CASSITGGTGELFF
TRBV11-3	TRBJ2-1	NA	few	TGTGCCAGCAGCCCCCCGGGGGCCCTAAACAATGAGCAGTTCTTC	CASSPPGALNNEQFF
TRBV7-2	TRBJ1-5	NA	NA	TGTGCCAGCAGCTTAGTTTCCACAGCTAGCAATCAGCCCCAGCATTTT	CASSLVSTASNQPQHF
TRBV28	TRBJ2-7	NA	few	TGTGCCAGCAGTTTTGTTGGTCGCTACGAGCAGTACTTC	CASSFVGRYEQYF
TRBV12-3/TRBV12-4	TRBJ2-7	NA	NA	TGTGCCAGCAGTTCTGAGACTAGTCGCTACGAGCAGTACTTC	CASSSETSRYEQYF
TRBV9	TRBJ2-3	NA	many	TGTGCCAGCAGCGTAGAAGAACAGTCCTCCCGGTATTTT	CASSVEEQSSRYF
TRBV29-1	TRBJ2-7	NA	many	TGCAGCGTTGAAGGGATCGGGTCCTACGAGCAGTACTTC	CSVEGIGSYEQYF